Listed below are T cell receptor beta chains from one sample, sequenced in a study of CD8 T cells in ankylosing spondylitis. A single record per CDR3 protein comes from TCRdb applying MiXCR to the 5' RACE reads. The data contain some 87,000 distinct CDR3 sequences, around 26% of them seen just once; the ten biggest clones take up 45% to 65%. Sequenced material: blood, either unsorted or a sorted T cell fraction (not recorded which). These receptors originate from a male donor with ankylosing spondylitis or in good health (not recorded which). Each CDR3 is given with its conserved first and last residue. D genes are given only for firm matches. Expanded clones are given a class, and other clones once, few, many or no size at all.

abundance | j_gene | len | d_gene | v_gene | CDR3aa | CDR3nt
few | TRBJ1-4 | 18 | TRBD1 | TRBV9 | CASSVGYRGLATNEKLFF | TGTGCCAGCAGCGTAGGCTACAGGGGGCTTGCAACTAATGAAAAACTGTTTTTT
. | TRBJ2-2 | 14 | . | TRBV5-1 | CASSSSGNTGELFF | TGCGCCAGCAGCTCGTCAGGGAACACCGGGGAGCTGTTTTTT
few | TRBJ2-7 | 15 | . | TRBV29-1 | CSAEGIGGPRDEQYF | TGCAGCGCCGAGGGGATCGGGGGACCCAGAGACGAGCAGTACTTC
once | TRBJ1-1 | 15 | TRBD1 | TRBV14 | CASSPSRGLNTEAFF | TGTGCCAGCAGCCCATCCAGGGGGCTGAACACTGAAGCTTTCTTT
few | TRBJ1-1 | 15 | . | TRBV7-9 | CASSLEGQMNTEAFF | TGTGCCAGCAGCTTAGAAGGGCAGATGAACACTGAAGCTTTCTTT
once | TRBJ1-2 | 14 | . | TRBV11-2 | CASSLKGGLDGYTF | TGTGCCAGCAGCTTAAAGGGAGGGTTGGATGGCTACACCTTC
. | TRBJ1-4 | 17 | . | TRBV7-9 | CASSRDISGPTNEKLFF | TGTGCCAGCAGCCGGGACATCTCAGGGCCAACTAATGAAAAACTGTTTTTT
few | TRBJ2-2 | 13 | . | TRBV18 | CASSPAGSGELFF | TGTGCCAGCTCACCAGCGGGGTCCGGGGAGCTGTTTTTT
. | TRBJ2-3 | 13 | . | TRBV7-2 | CASSLGGPDTQYF | TGTGCCAGCAGCTTAGGTGGACCAGATACGCAGTATTTT
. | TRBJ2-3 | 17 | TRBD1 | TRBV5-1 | CASSLGQQGKRSDTQYF | TGCGCCAGCAGCTTGGGTCAACAGGGGAAGAGGTCAGATACGCAGTATTTT
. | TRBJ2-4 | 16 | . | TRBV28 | CASQPAGRLAKNIQYF | TGTGCCAGCCAACCGGCCGGCAGGCTAGCCAAAAACATTCAGTACTTC
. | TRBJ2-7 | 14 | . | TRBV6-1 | CASRTDREVFEQYF | TGTGCCAGCAGAACCGACAGGGAGGTATTTGAGCAGTACTTC
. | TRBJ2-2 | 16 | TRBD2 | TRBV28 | CASRRAGGVYSGELFF | TGTGCCAGCAGGAGAGCGGGGGGGGTCTATTCCGGGGAGCTGTTTTTT
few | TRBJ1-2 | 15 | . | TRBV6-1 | CASRPRRWTNYGYTF | TGTGCCAGCAGACCTCGACGGTGGACTAACTATGGCTACACCTTC
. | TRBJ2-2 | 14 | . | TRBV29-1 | CSAPGRGRTGELFF | TGCAGCGCTCCGGGACGGGGAAGGACCGGGGAGCTGTTTTTT
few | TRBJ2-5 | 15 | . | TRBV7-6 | CASSLSPDRLETQYF | TGTGCCAGCAGCTTAAGCCCCGACAGGTTAGAGACCCAGTACTTC
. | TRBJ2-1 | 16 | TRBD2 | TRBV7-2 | CASSLVGTSGRNEQFF | TGTGCCAGCAGCTTAGTAGGGACTAGCGGGAGGAATGAGCAGTTCTTC
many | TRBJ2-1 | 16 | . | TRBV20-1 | CSARVAEGASYNEQFF | TGCAGTGCTAGAGTTGCGGAGGGGGCCTCCTACAATGAGCAGTTCTTC
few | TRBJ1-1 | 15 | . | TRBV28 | CASSSPALIGTEAFF | TGTGCCAGCAGTTCCCCAGCCCTTATTGGGACTGAAGCTTTCTTT
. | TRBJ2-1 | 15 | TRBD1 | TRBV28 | CASSLLGDRGREQFF | TGTGCCAGCAGTTTATTGGGGGACAGGGGACGCGAGCAGTTCTTC
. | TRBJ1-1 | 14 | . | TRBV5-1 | CASSLGVQNTEAFF | TGCGCCAGCAGCTTGGGGGTCCAAAACACTGAAGCTTTCTTT
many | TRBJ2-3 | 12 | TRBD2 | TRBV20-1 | CSTGTSSDTQYF | TGCAGTACTGGGACTAGTAGTGATACGCAGTATTTT
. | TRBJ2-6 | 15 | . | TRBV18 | CASSRQFSGANVLTF | TGTGCCAGCTCAAGACAGTTCTCTGGGGCCAACGTCCTGACTTTC
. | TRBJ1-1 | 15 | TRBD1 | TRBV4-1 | CASSQDRGFGTEAFF | TGCGCCAGCAGCCAAGACAGGGGGTTCGGCACTGAAGCTTTCTTT
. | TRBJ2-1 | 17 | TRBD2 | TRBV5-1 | CASSLVLAGLSYNEQFF | TGCGCCAGCAGCTTGGTACTAGCGGGCCTCTCCTACAATGAGCAGTTCTTC
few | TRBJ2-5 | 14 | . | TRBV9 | CASSPGGGLETQYF | TGTGCCAGCAGCCCCGGAGGAGGGCTAGAGACCCAGTACTTC
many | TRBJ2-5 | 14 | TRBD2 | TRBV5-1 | CASSIGTSWETQYF | TGCGCCAGCAGCATAGGGACTAGCTGGGAGACCCAGTACTTC
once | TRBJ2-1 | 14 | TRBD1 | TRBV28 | CASTPGQSYNEQFF | TGTGCCAGCACCCCGGGACAGTCCTACAATGAGCAGTTCTTC
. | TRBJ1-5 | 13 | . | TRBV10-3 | CAISVISRQPQHF | TGTGCCATCAGTGTTATTTCCCGTCAGCCCCAGCATTTT
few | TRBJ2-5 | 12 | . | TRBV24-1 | CATKDSQETQYF | TGTGCTACGAAAGACAGCCAAGAGACCCAGTACTTC
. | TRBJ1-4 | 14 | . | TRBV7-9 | CASSFLSGDEKLFF | TGTGCCAGCAGCTTTTTAAGCGGCGATGAAAAACTGTTTTTT
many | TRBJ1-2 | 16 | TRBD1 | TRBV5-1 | CASSTGTGGVDYGYTF | TGCGCCAGCAGCACCGGGACAGGGGGCGTCGACTATGGCTACACCTTC
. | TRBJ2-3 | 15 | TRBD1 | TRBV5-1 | CASSLDGQGPDTQYF | TGCGCCAGCAGCTTGGACGGACAGGGGCCAGATACGCAGTATTTT
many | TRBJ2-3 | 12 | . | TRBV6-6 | CASSYLSDTQYF | TGTGCCAGCAGTTACTTGTCGGATACGCAGTATTTT
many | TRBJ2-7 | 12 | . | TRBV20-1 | CSATDSPYEQYF | TGCAGTGCAACCGACAGCCCCTACGAGCAGTACTTC
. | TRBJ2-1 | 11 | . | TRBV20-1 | CSAFSWNEQFF | TGCAGTGCTTTTAGTTGGAATGAGCAGTTCTTC
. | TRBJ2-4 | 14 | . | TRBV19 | CASSMRLAKNIQYF | TGTGCCAGTAGTATGAGGCTAGCCAAAAACATTCAGTACTTC
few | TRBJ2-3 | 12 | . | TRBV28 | CASSFLSDTQYF | TGTGCCAGCAGTTTCCTATCAGATACGCAGTATTTT